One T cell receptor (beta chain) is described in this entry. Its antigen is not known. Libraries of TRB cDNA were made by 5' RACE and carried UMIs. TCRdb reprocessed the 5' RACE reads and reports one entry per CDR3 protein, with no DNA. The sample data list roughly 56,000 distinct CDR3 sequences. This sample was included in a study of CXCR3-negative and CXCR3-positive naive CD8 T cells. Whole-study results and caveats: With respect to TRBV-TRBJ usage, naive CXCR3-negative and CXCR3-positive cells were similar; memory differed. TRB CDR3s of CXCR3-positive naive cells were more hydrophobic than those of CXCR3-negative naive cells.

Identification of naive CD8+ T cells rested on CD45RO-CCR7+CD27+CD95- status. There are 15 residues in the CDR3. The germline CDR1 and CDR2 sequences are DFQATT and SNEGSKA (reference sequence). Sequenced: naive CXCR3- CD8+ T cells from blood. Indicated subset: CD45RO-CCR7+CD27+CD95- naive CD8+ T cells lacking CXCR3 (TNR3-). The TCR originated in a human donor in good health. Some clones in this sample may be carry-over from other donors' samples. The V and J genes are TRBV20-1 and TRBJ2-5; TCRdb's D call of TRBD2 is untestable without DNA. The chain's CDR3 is CSARPSGGCQETQYF.